The source of this TCR beta chain is a study of control samples from healthy donors and cancer patients (dated by TCRdb to the early 2020s). Libraries were made using the immunoSEQ multiplex PCR assay. As stored in TCRdb, this immuneACCESS dataset retains in-frame rearrangements with V and J assigned. A fraction of the clones does not appear; measured against another copy, unresolved V genes explain less than half of the discrepancy, and the remainder lacks a known reason. The table for this sample lists around 180,000 clones; approximately 91% of them were counted only once. The ten largest clones take up around 2% of the sample. Regarding this clone: Its antigen remains unidentified. Nothing much larger sits one base from this clone, and base qualities are not available.

The cysteine opens and the phenylalanine closes a CDR3 of 16 amino acids. The sequence is cut down to CDR3 DNA, 48 bases in frame from base 1. The V end loses 1 base and the J end loses 0 bases, and a stretch of 12 bases separates them. Based on the germline V gene (reference sequence), the CDR1 and CDR2 sequences are SEHNR and FQNEAQ. The chain employs TRBV7-9 and TRBJ1-1; the D region possibly corresponds to TRBD1 (5 bases align). The sample taken for sequencing was blood. The source of this sequence is a middle-aged woman in good health. The sequenced DNA is TGTGCCAGCAGCTTAGGAGGGGAGGGACTGAACACTGAAGCTTTCTTT. This translates into CASSLGGEGLNTEAFF.